This TCR beta chain was identified in a study of glioma-infiltrating T cells. Amplification of TCR alpha and beta CDR3 regions from RNA used iRepertoire nested multiplex PCR. A single record per CDR3 protein comes from TCRdb applying MiXCR to the multiplex PCR reads. This table holds roughly 200,000 distinct CDR3 sequences, roughly two fifths found once. Germline CDR1 SGHRS, CDR2 YFSETQ. V shed 1 base and J 3 bases; nucleotides not matched to a gene: 7. This CDR3 has 16 residues. This sequence was found in a human donor with low-grade glioma or glioblastoma, undergoing nonglioma brain surgery, or in good health (not recorded which). The chain joins TRBV5-1 to TRBJ2-1; 7 bases are shared with TRBD2. Material for sequencing was glioma tissue, nonneoplastic brain tissue, or PBMCs (not recorded which). CDR3 in amino acids: CASSLRAGLDYNEQFF. In nucleotides, the CDR3 is TGCGCCAGCAGCTTGAGAGCGGGGTTAGACTACAATGAGCAGTTCTTC.